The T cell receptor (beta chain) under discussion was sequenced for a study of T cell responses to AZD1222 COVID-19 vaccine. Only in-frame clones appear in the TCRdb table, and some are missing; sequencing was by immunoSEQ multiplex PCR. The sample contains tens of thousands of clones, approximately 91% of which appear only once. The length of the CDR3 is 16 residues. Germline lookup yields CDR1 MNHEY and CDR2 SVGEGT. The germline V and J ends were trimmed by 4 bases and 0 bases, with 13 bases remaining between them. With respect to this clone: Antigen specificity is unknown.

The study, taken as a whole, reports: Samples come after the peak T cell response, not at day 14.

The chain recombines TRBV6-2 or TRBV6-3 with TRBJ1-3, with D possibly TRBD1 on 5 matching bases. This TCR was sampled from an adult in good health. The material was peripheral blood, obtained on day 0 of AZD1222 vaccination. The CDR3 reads CASSWDQGYSGNTIYF. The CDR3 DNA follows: TGTGCCAGCAGTTGGGATCAGGGATACTCTGGAAACACCATATATTTT.